This TCR beta chain originates from a study of cytotoxic CD8 clonotypes in ibrutinib-treated CLL. Regarding the study as a whole: Stable or contracted on treatment, public clonotypes were also uncommon.

In regard to this clone: Its antigen is unidentified.

The assay was immunoSEQ multiplex PCR, and TCRdb's table has in-frame clones only and misses some. Here the sample spans about 120,000 clones, 70% to 90% being singletons. The sequence was obtained from a human donor with chronic lymphocytic leukemia. Sequenced material: PBMCs, taken after 24 months of ibrutinib treatment.

CDR3 sequence (DNA): TGTGCCAGCAGCTTGGGGGGTAGGCCTGAAGCTTTCTTT. Its protein product is CASSLGGRPEAFF. V usage is TRBV5-4 and J usage is TRBJ1-1; D unresolved. The CDR3 spans 13 residues. The ends were cut back, 0 bases at V and 6 bases at J, with 9 bases in the middle. Germline CDR1 SGHNT, CDR2 YYREEE (reference sequence). Looking up the rest from reference TRBV5-4 and TRBJ1-1 gives the full variable domain: ETGVTQSPTHLIKTRGQQVTLRCSSQSGHNTVSWYQQALGQGPQFIFQYYREEENGRGNFPPRFSGLQFPNYSSELNVNALELDDSALYLCASSLGGRPEAFFGQGTRLTVV.